The rows below give T cell receptor beta chains drawn from one sample of a study of cytomegalovirus exposure and HLA in healthy donors. The assay was immunoSEQ multiplex PCR, and TCRdb's table has in-frame clones only and misses some. The table includes tens of thousands of clones, 96% detected once. Source material: PBMCs. The receptors originated from a woman aged 18-30 years in good health and CMV-seropositive. Each CDR3 is given with its conserved first and last residue. D genes are given only for firm matches. The listing skips clone size in some rows; elsewhere it reads once, few, many or a size class.

d_call: TRBD1
j_call: TRBJ2-5
v_call: TRBV27
clone_size: -
cdr3_aa: CASSPTGPLQETQYF
cdr3_nt: TGTGCCAGCAGCCCGACAGGGCCCCTCCAAGAGACCCAGTACTTC

d_call: -
j_call: TRBJ1-5
v_call: TRBV19
clone_size: -
cdr3_aa: CASTRPGSNQPQHF
cdr3_nt: TGTGCCAGTACCAGGCCAGGGAGCAATCAGCCCCAGCATTTT

d_call: TRBD1
j_call: TRBJ2-7
v_call: TRBV27
clone_size: -
cdr3_aa: CATSRQGGIYEQYF
cdr3_nt: TGTGCCACATCCCGACAGGGGGGGATTTACGAGCAGTACTTC

d_call: -
j_call: TRBJ1-1
v_call: TRBV6-4
clone_size: -
cdr3_aa: CASSPRQFSTEAFF
cdr3_nt: TGTGCCAGCAGTCCGAGACAGTTTAGCACTGAAGCTTTCTTT

d_call: TRBD2
j_call: TRBJ2-3
v_call: TRBV7-2
clone_size: -
cdr3_aa: CASRLAGADTQYF
cdr3_nt: TGTGCCAGTAGACTAGCGGGAGCGGATACGCAGTATTTT

d_call: TRBD2
j_call: TRBJ2-2
v_call: TRBV6-4
clone_size: -
cdr3_aa: CASSHSGSDGGELFF
cdr3_nt: TGTGCCAGCAGTCATAGCGGGAGTGATGGCGGGGAGCTGTTTTTT

d_call: -
j_call: TRBJ1-5
v_call: TRBV28
clone_size: -
cdr3_aa: CASSLQGQPQHF
cdr3_nt: TGTGCCAGCAGTTTGCAGGGTCAGCCCCAGCATTTT

d_call: TRBD1
j_call: TRBJ2-6
v_call: TRBV6-4
clone_size: -
cdr3_aa: CASSDGPGGLSGANVLTF
cdr3_nt: TGTGCCAGCAGTGACGGGCCAGGGGGCTTGTCTGGGGCCAACGTCCTGACTTTC

d_call: -
j_call: TRBJ1-2
v_call: TRBV7-9
clone_size: -
cdr3_aa: CASSKGGSYSGYTF
cdr3_nt: TGTGCCAGCAGCAAAGGCGGCAGTTACTCTGGCTACACCTTC

d_call: -
j_call: TRBJ1-1
v_call: TRBV6-5
clone_size: -
cdr3_aa: CASSKRRVNTEAFF
cdr3_nt: TGTGCCAGCAGTAAAAGACGGGTGAACACTGAAGCTTTCTTT

d_call: TRBD2
j_call: TRBJ2-1
v_call: TRBV11-3
clone_size: -
cdr3_aa: CASSLRGTSGRGEQFF
cdr3_nt: TGTGCCAGCAGCTTACGCGGGACTAGCGGGAGAGGTGAGCAGTTCTTC

d_call: -
j_call: TRBJ2-5
v_call: TRBV27
clone_size: -
cdr3_aa: CASSEYSGAETQYF
cdr3_nt: TGTGCCAGCAGTGAATACTCAGGGGCCGAGACCCAGTACTTC

d_call: TRBD2
j_call: TRBJ2-5
v_call: TRBV10-3
clone_size: -
cdr3_aa: CAISDAGRERGETQYF
cdr3_nt: TGTGCCATCAGTGATGCTGGGCGGGAGAGGGGAGAGACCCAGTACTTC

d_call: -
j_call: TRBJ2-3
v_call: TRBV29-1
clone_size: once
cdr3_aa: CSVDLGQNTDTQYF
cdr3_nt: TGCAGCGTTGATCTAGGACAGAACACAGATACGCAGTATTTT

d_call: TRBD1
j_call: TRBJ1-3
v_call: TRBV7-9
clone_size: -
cdr3_aa: CASSPGDRGSGNTIYF
cdr3_nt: TGTGCCAGCAGCCCGGGGGACAGGGGCTCGGGAAACACCATATATTTT

d_call: -
j_call: TRBJ2-5
v_call: TRBV11-3
clone_size: -
cdr3_aa: CASSLITGETQYF
cdr3_nt: TGTGCCAGCAGCTTAATCACAGGAGAGACCCAGTACTTC

d_call: TRBD1
j_call: TRBJ1-1
v_call: TRBV14
clone_size: -
cdr3_aa: CASSPDREDTEAFF
cdr3_nt: TGTGCCAGCAGCCCGGACAGGGAGGACACTGAAGCTTTCTTT

d_call: -
j_call: TRBJ1-2
v_call: TRBV6-5
clone_size: -
cdr3_aa: CASSSGQRNYGYTF
cdr3_nt: TGTGCCAGCAGTTCTGGACAGCGTAACTATGGCTACACCTTC

d_call: -
j_call: TRBJ1-1
v_call: TRBV7-8
clone_size: -
cdr3_aa: CASSEGVGTEAFF
cdr3_nt: TGTGCCAGCAGCGAGGGGGTGGGCACTGAAGCTTTCTTT

d_call: -
j_call: TRBJ2-1
v_call: TRBV20-1
clone_size: once
cdr3_aa: CSASRDYEQFF
cdr3_nt: TGCAGTGCTAGTAGGGACTATGAGCAGTTCTTC

d_call: TRBD2
j_call: TRBJ2-7
v_call: TRBV11-2
clone_size: -
cdr3_aa: CASRREASGSPEQYF
cdr3_nt: TGTGCCAGCAGGCGCGAGGCTAGCGGGTCGCCCGAGCAGTACTTC

d_call: TRBD1
j_call: TRBJ2-3
v_call: TRBV4-1
clone_size: -
cdr3_aa: CASSQDEVRQGADTQYF
cdr3_nt: TGCGCCAGCAGCCAAGATGAAGTCAGGCAGGGGGCAGATACGCAGTATTTT

d_call: -
j_call: TRBJ2-4
v_call: TRBV7-8
clone_size: -
cdr3_aa: CASSQGGGAKNIQYF
cdr3_nt: TGTGCCAGCAGTCAAGGGGGGGGAGCCAAAAACATTCAGTACTTC

d_call: -
j_call: TRBJ1-4
v_call: TRBV7-2
clone_size: -
cdr3_aa: CASSLESRRNNEKLFF
cdr3_nt: TGTGCCAGCAGCTTAGAATCGCGGAGGAATAATGAAAAACTGTTTTTT

d_call: TRBD1
j_call: TRBJ1-1
v_call: TRBV25-1
clone_size: -
cdr3_aa: CASSGRDRATEAFF
cdr3_nt: TGTGCCAGCAGTGGCCGGGACAGGGCGACTGAAGCTTTCTTT

d_call: TRBD2
j_call: TRBJ2-1
v_call: TRBV9
clone_size: -
cdr3_aa: CASSALAGGVNEQFF
cdr3_nt: TGTGCCAGCAGCGCGCTAGCGGGAGGGGTCAATGAGCAGTTCTTC

d_call: -
j_call: TRBJ2-7
v_call: TRBV2
clone_size: -
cdr3_aa: CASSEAIMRSEQYF
cdr3_nt: TGTGCCAGCAGTGAAGCGATTATGAGATCCGAGCAGTACTTC

d_call: -
j_call: TRBJ2-1
v_call: TRBV7-3
clone_size: once
cdr3_aa: CASSHLSNEQFF
cdr3_nt: TGTGCCAGCAGCCATCTCAGTAATGAGCAGTTCTTC

d_call: -
j_call: TRBJ2-5
v_call: TRBV9
clone_size: -
cdr3_aa: CASSKDSNQETQYF
cdr3_nt: TGTGCCAGCAGCAAGGACAGTAACCAAGAGACCCAGTACTTC

d_call: TRBD2
j_call: TRBJ2-7
v_call: TRBV18
clone_size: -
cdr3_aa: CASSGLAGAYEQYF
cdr3_nt: TGTGCCAGCTCAGGTCTAGCGGGAGCCTACGAGCAGTACTTC

d_call: TRBD1
j_call: TRBJ1-4
v_call: TRBV9
clone_size: -
cdr3_aa: CASSSRASGTDNEKLFF
cdr3_nt: TGTGCCAGCAGCTCCCGTGCCTCTGGGACAGATAATGAAAAACTGTTTTTT

d_call: -
j_call: TRBJ1-1
v_call: TRBV5-4
clone_size: once
cdr3_aa: CASSLGHRNTEAFF
cdr3_nt: TGTGCCAGCAGCTTGGGACACCGAAACACTGAAGCTTTCTTT

d_call: TRBD1
j_call: TRBJ1-5
v_call: TRBV28
clone_size: -
cdr3_aa: CASSTGGLQPQHF
cdr3_nt: TGTGCCAGCAGCACAGGGGGGTTACAGCCCCAGCATTTT

d_call: TRBD1
j_call: TRBJ2-5
v_call: TRBV5-6
clone_size: -
cdr3_aa: CASSFWDRGHLAETQYF
cdr3_nt: TGTGCCAGCAGCTTCTGGGACAGGGGGCATCTAGCAGAGACCCAGTACTTC

d_call: TRBD2
j_call: TRBJ2-6
v_call: TRBV4-1
clone_size: -
cdr3_aa: CASSQLGLAGGPGANVLTF
cdr3_nt: TGCGCCAGCAGCCAATTGGGACTAGCGGGAGGGCCTGGGGCCAACGTCCTGACTTTC

d_call: -
j_call: TRBJ2-7
v_call: TRBV28
clone_size: -
cdr3_aa: CASSQGGYEQYF
cdr3_nt: TGTGCCAGCAGTCAGGGGGGATACGAGCAGTACTTC

d_call: TRBD1
j_call: TRBJ2-1
v_call: TRBV5-1
clone_size: -
cdr3_aa: CASSLTGGYNEQFF
cdr3_nt: TGCGCCAGCAGCTTAACAGGGGGATACAATGAGCAGTTCTTC

d_call: -
j_call: TRBJ2-7
v_call: TRBV28
clone_size: -
cdr3_aa: CASSLGAGVPEQYF
cdr3_nt: TGTGCCAGCAGCCTAGGGGCAGGGGTACCCGAGCAGTACTTC

d_call: TRBD2
j_call: TRBJ2-2
v_call: TRBV19
clone_size: -
cdr3_aa: CASSTRTSGRSAGELFF
cdr3_nt: TGTGCCAGTAGTACACGGACTAGCGGGAGATCGGCCGGGGAGCTGTTTTTT

d_call: -
j_call: TRBJ2-2
v_call: TRBV7-7
clone_size: -
cdr3_aa: CASSYRRNTGELFF
cdr3_nt: TGTGCTAGCAGCTACAGGCGGAACACCGGGGAGCTGTTTTTT

d_call: TRBD2
j_call: TRBJ2-3
v_call: TRBV27
clone_size: -
cdr3_aa: CASSSLRETYTDTQYF
cdr3_nt: TGTGCCAGCAGTTCCCTGCGGGAGACCTACACAGATACGCAGTATTTT

d_call: TRBD2
j_call: TRBJ2-1
v_call: TRBV18
clone_size: -
cdr3_aa: CASSPLGEGHNEQFF
cdr3_nt: TGTGCCAGCTCACCACTAGGGGAGGGACACAATGAGCAGTTCTTC

d_call: TRBD2
j_call: TRBJ2-1
v_call: TRBV7-8
clone_size: -
cdr3_aa: CASSSLAGGLRHEQFF
cdr3_nt: TGTGCCAGCAGCTCTCTAGCGGGAGGGCTCCGGCATGAGCAGTTCTTC

d_call: TRBD1
j_call: TRBJ2-7
v_call: TRBV28
clone_size: -
cdr3_aa: CASSLVQPGQGSYEQYF
cdr3_nt: TGTGCCAGCAGTTTGGTTCAACCGGGACAGGGAAGCTACGAGCAGTACTTC

d_call: TRBD1
j_call: TRBJ1-2
v_call: TRBV2
clone_size: -
cdr3_aa: CASSGQGAVGYTF
cdr3_nt: TGTGCCAGCAGCGGACAGGGGGCGGTTGGCTACACCTTC

d_call: TRBD1
j_call: TRBJ1-2
v_call: TRBV13
clone_size: -
cdr3_aa: CASSLGRTGGSYGYTF
cdr3_nt: TGTGCCAGCAGCTTGGGGCGGACAGGGGGAAGCTATGGCTACACCTTC

d_call: TRBD2
j_call: TRBJ2-7
v_call: TRBV27
clone_size: -
cdr3_aa: CASTRSGSYEQYF
cdr3_nt: TGTGCCAGCACGAGAAGCGGGAGCTACGAGCAGTACTTC

d_call: TRBD2
j_call: TRBJ2-7
v_call: TRBV4-3
clone_size: -
cdr3_aa: CASSQELAGGLYEQYF
cdr3_nt: TGCGCCAGCAGCCAAGAGCTAGCGGGAGGACTCTACGAGCAGTACTTC

d_call: TRBD1
j_call: TRBJ2-3
v_call: TRBV10-3
clone_size: once
cdr3_aa: CAISLTGGTDTQYF
cdr3_nt: TGTGCCATCAGTTTGACAGGGGGCACAGATACGCAGTATTTT

d_call: TRBD2
j_call: TRBJ2-7
v_call: TRBV7-9
clone_size: -
cdr3_aa: CASSLFFSGSRYEQYF
cdr3_nt: TGTGCCAGCAGCTTATTTTTCAGCGGGAGTCGCTACGAGCAGTACTTC

d_call: TRBD2
j_call: TRBJ2-1
v_call: TRBV12-5
clone_size: -
cdr3_aa: CASGLVPLLGLAGGHRSYNEQFF
cdr3_nt: TGTGCTAGTGGTTTGGTACCTTTGTTGGGACTAGCGGGAGGGCACAGGTCCTACAATGAGCAGTTCTTC